Sequencing of this T cell receptor (beta chain) was carried out in a study of cytomegalovirus exposure and HLA in healthy donors. Study findings and constraints: Later work found most CMV-associated TCR beta chains apparently HLA-restricted.

V was trimmed by 4 bases and J by 2 bases, leaving 14 bases between them. CDR1 is SGHNT, CDR2 YYREEE, per germline (reference sequence). This CDR3 has 15 amino acids. Remarks on this clone: The antigen is undetermined.

This PCR relied on a set of 60 Vbeta primers and 13 Jbeta primers. Under the authors' procedure: Unique TCR beta chains numbered roughly 80 million in a later analysis, with roughly 11 million shared. Some clones are missing from TCRdb's copy, which holds only in-frame ones; the method was immunoSEQ multiplex PCR. V, J and clone size derive from that table, while D and trimming were established from the DNA sequence. The data contain some 150,000 clones, roughly 80% of them singletons. Sample: PBMCs. The TCR was taken from a man aged 30 to 39 in good health and CMV-seropositive. This chain links TRBV5-4 with TRBJ2-3, with D tentatively TRBD1 (6 bases). The CDR3 nucleotides read TGTGCCAGCAGCCAGGGGACCAAATCCACAGATACGCAGTATTTT. This codes for CASSQGTKSTDTQYF.